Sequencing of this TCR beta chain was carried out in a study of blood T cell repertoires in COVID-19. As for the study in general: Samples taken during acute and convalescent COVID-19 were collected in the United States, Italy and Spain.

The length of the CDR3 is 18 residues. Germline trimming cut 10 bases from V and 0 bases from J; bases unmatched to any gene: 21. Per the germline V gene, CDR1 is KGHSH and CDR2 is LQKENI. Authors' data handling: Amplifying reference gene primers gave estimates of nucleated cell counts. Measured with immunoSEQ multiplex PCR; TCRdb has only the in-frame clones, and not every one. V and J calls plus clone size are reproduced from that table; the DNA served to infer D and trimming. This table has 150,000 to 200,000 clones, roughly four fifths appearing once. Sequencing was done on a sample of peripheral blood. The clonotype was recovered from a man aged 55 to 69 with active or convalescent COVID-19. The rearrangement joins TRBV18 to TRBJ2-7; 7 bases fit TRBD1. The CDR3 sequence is CANHPSLPGQKNSYEQYF. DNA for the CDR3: TGTGCCAATCACCCTTCTCTACCGGGACAGAAGAACTCCTACGAGCAGTACTTC.